This TCR beta chain was sequenced for a study of neurological immune-mediated disorders. Across the whole study: The roughly 34 multiple sclerosis patients comprised 31 that were relapsing-remitting and 3 that were secondary progressive.

The starting material, 2 million PBMCs stored at -80 C, gave rise to the unsorted libraries. TCRdb ran MiXCR on the 5' RACE reads and lists one entry per CDR3 protein. The data contain over 45,000 distinct CDR3 sequences, 3% to 3.5% of them singletons. This clonotype showed up many times. From germline, CDR1 is SGHKS and CDR2 YYEKEE (reference sequence). Trimming took off 0 bases at V and 2 bases at J, with 8 bases between the two ends. There are 14 residues in the CDR3. Sequencing was performed on PBMCs. This TCR derives from a man between 35 and 55 years old with multiple sclerosis. V and J are TRBV5-5 and TRBJ1-2; D is possibly TRBD1 (5 bases). The CDR3 DNA sequence: TGTGCCAGCAGCTTGGAGACAGCAAACTATGGCTACACCTTC. Translation gives CASSLETANYGYTF.